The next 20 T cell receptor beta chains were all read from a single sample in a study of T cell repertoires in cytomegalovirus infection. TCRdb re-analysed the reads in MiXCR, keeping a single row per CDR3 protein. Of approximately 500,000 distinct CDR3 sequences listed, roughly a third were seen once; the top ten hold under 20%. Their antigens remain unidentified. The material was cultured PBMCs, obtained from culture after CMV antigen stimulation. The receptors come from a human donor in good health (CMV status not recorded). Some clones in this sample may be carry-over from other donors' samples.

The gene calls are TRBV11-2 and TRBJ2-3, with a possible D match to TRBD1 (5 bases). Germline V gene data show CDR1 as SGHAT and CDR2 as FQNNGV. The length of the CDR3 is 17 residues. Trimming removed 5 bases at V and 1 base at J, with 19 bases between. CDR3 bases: TGTGCCAGCAGCGAGAAGCTCACGGACATACGCACAGATACGCAGTATTTT. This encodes CASSEKLTDIRTDTQYF.

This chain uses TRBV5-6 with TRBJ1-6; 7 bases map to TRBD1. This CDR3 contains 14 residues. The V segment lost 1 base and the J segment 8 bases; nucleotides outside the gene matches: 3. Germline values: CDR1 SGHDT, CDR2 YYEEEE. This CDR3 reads CASSLWQGDSPLHF. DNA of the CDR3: TGTGCCAGCAGCTTGTGGCAGGGGGATTCACCCCTCCACTTT.

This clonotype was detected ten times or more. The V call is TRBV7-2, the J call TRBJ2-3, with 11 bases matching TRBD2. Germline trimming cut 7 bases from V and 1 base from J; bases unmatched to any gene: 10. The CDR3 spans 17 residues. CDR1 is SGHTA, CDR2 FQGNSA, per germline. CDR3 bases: TGTGCCAGCAAAAGGGGGACTAGCGGCCCCCGCACAGATACGCAGTATTTT. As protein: CASKRGTSGPRTDTQYF.

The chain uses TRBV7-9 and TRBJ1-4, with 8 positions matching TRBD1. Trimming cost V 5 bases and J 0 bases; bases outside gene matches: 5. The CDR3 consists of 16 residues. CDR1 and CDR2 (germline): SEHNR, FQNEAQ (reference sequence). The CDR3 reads CASSPGQGATNEKLFF. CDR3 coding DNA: TGTGCCAGCAGCCCCGGACAGGGAGCAACTAATGAAAAACTGTTTTTT. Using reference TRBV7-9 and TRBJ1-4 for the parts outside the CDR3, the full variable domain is DTGVSQNPRHKITKRGQNVTFRCDPISEHNRLYWYRQTLGQGPEFLTYFQNEAQLEKSRLLSDRFSAERPKGSFSTLEIQRTEQGDSAMYLCASSPGQGATNEKLFFGSGTQLSVL.

Here the CDR3 reads CASSYSMSSYNEQFF. In nucleotides, the CDR3 is TGTGCCAGCAGTTACTCGATGAGCAGCTACAATGAGCAGTTCTTC. V gene TRBV6-6 combines with J gene TRBJ2-1; D gene unclear. The germline V gene encodes CDR1 MNHNY and CDR2 SVGAGI (reference sequence). The CDR3 length is 15 residues. Trimming removed 0 bases from V and 3 bases from J, with 9 bases in between.

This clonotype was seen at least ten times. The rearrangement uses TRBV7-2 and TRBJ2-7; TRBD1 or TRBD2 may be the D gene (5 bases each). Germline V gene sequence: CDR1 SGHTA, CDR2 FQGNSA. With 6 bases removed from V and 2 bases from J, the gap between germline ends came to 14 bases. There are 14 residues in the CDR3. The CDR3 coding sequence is TGTGCCAGCAGTCGGGGCTTGGTCCCCTACGAGCAGTACTTC. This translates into CASSRGLVPYEQYF.

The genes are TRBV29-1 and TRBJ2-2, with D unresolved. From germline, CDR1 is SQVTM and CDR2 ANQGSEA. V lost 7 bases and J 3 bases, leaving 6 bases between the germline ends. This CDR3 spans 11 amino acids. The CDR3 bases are TGCAGCGGCCAGGACACCGGGGAGCTGTTTTTT. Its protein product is CSGQDTGELFF.

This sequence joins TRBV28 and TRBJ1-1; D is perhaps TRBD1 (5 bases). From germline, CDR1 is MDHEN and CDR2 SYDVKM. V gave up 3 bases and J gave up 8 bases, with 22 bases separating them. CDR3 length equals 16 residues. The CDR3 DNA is TGTGCCAGCAGTTTGGATCCTCGGGGCAATCGGATGGAAGCTTTCTTT. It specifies CASSLDPRGNRMEAFF.

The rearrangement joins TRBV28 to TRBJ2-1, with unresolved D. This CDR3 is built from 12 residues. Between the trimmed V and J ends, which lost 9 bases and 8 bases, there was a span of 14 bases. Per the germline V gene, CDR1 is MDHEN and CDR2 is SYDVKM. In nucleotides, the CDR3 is TGTGCCAGTAACGTGGTAGGGTATGAGCAGTTCTTC. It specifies CASNVVGYEQFF.

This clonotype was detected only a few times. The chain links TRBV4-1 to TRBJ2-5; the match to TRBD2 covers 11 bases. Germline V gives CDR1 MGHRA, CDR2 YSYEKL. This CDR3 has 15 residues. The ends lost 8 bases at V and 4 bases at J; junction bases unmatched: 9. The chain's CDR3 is CASALAGGPSETQYF. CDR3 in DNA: TGCGCCAGCGCGTTAGCGGGAGGGCCGTCAGAGACCCAGTACTTC.

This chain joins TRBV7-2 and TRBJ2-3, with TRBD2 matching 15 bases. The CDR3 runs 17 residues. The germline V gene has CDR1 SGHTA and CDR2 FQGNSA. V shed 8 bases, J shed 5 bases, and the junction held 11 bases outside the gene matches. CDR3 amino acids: CASLRTSGRARGDTQYF. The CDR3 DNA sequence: TGTGCCAGCCTCAGGACTAGCGGGAGGGCCAGGGGAGATACGCAGTATTTT.

The CDR3 DNA follows: TGTGCCAGTAGACAGCGGGGTTCAGGCTACACCTTC. Translating gives CASRQRGSGYTF. The chain links TRBV19 to TRBJ1-2; D is unresolved. Germline lookup yields CDR1 LNHDA and CDR2 SQIVND (reference sequence). Trimming took off 6 bases at V and 8 bases at J, with 13 bases between the two ends. This CDR3 comprises 12 residues.

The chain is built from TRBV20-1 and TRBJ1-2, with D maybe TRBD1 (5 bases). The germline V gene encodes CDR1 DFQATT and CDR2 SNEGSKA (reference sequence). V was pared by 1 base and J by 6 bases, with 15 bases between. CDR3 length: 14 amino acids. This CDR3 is CSARATGQGNGYTF. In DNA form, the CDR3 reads TGCAGTGCTAGAGCAACGGGGCAGGGAAATGGCTACACCTTC.

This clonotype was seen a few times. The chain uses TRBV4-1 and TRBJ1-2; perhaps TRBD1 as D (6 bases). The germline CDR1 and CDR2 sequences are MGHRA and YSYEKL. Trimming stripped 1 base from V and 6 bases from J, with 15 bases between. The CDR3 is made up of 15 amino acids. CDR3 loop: CASSQVHAGEDGYTF. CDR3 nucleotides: TGCGCCAGCAGCCAAGTTCACGCAGGGGAGGATGGCTACACCTTC.

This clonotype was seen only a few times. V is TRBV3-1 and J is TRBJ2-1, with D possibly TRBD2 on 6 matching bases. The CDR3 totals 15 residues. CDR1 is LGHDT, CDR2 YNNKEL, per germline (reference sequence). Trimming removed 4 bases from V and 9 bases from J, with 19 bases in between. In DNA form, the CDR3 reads TGTGCCAGCAGCCGATTAATATCGCGGGGTTCTGAGCAGTTCTTC. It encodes CASSRLISRGSEQFF.

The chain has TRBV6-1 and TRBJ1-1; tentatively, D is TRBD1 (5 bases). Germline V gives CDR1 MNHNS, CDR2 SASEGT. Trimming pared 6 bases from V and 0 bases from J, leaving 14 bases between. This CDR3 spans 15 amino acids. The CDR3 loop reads CASRDTLILNTEAFF. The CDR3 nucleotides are TGTGCCAGCAGGGACACCCTGATCCTGAACACTGAAGCTTTCTTT.

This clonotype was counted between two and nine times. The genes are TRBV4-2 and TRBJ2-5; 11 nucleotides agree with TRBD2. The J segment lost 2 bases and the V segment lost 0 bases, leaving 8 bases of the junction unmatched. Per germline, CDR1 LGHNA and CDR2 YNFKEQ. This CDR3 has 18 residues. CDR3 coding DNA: TGTGCCAGCAGCCAAGATTCCGCGCTAGCGGGGGGACAAGAGACCCAGTACTTC. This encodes CASSQDSALAGGQETQYF.

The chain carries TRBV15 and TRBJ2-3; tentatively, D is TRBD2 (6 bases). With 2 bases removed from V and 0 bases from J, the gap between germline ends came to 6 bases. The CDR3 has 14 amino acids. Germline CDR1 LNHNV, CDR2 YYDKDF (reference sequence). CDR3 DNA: TGTGCCACCAGCAGACTAGCGAGCACAGATACGCAGTATTTT. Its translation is CATSRLASTDTQYF.

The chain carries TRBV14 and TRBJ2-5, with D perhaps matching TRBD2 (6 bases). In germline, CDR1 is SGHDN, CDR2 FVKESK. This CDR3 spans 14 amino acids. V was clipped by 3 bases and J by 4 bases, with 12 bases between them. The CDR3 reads CASSHEGRPETQYF. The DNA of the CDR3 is TGTGCCAGCAGCCACGAGGGGAGGCCAGAGACCCAGTACTTC.

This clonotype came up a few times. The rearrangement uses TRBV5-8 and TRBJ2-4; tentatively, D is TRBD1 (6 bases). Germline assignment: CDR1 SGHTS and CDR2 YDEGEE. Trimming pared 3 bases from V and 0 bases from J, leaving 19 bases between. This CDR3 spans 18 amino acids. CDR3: CASSWDTFLGVAKNIQYF. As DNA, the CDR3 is TGTGCCAGCAGCTGGGACACCTTCCTAGGGGTAGCCAAAAACATTCAGTACTTC.